This T cell receptor (beta chain) was identified during a study of blood T cell repertoires in COVID-19. Sequenced by immunoSEQ multiplex PCR; TCRdb stores in-frame clones only, minus some. The sample records approximately 200,000 clones, about 88% being singletons. Either two negative PCRs, clearance, or symptom resolution qualified Cohort 3 donors as recovered. The germline gives CDR1 ENHRY, CDR2 SYGVKD. The V gene lost 5 bases and the J gene lost 12 bases, with 13 bases spanning the gap. The CDR3 covers 12 residues. Sequenced material: PBMCs or T cells enriched from blood (not recorded which). The TCR was taken from a woman aged 30 to 39 who had recovered from COVID-19. V and J are TRBV10-3 and TRBJ1-4; the D is unclear. The CDR3 here is CAISTDFQQLFF. The CDR3 DNA reads as TGTGCCATCAGTACGGACTTCCAGCAACTGTTTTTT.